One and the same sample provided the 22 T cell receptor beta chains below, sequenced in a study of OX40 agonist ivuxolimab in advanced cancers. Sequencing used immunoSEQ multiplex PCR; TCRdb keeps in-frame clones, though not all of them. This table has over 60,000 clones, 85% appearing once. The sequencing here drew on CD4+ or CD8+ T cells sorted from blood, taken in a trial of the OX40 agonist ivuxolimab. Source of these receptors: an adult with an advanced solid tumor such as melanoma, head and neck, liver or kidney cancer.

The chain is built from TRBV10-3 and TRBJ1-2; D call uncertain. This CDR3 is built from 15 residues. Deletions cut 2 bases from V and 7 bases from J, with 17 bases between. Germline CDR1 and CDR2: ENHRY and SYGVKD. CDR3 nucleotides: TGTGCCATCAGTGAGGATCGAGGTTCTGGTTCTGGCTACACCTTC. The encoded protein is CAISEDRGSGSGYTF.

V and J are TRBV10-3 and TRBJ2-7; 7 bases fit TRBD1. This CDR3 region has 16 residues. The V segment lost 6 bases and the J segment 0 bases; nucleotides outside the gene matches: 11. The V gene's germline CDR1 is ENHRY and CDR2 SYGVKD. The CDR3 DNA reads TGTGCCATCAGCTTAGACGCAGGGGGTAGCTCCTACGAGCAGTACTTC. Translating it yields CAISLDAGGSSYEQYF.

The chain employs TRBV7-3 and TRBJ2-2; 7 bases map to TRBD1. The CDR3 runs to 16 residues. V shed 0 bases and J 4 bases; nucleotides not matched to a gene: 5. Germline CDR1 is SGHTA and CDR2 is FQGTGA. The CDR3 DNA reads TGTGCCAGCAGCTTAACCGGCAGGGGGTTCACCGGGGAGCTGTTTTTT. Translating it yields CASSLTGRGFTGELFF.

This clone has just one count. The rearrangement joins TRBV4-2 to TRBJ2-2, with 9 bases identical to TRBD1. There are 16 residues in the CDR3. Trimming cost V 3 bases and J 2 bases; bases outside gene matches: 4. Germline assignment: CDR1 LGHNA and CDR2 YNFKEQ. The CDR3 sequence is CASSQVDRGNTGELFF. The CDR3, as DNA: TGTGCCAGCAGCCAGGTGGACAGGGGTAACACCGGGGAGCTGTTTTTT.

In DNA, the CDR3 is TGTGCCAGCAGAGGGACTAGTTTTCTCGACGAGCAGTACTTC. Translation: CASRGTSFLDEQYF. The chain is built from TRBV6-6 and TRBJ2-7; 8 bases are a match to TRBD2. Germline V CDR1 and CDR2: MNHNY, SVGAGI (reference sequence). The CDR3 runs 14 residues. V was pared by 6 bases and J by 5 bases, with 9 bases of the junction left unmatched.

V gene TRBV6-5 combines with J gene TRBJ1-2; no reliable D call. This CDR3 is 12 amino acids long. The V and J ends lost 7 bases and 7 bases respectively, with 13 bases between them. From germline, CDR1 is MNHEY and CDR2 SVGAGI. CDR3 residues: CASKGPQGGYTF. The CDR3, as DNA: TGTGCCAGCAAGGGCCCCCAAGGTGGCTACACCTTC.

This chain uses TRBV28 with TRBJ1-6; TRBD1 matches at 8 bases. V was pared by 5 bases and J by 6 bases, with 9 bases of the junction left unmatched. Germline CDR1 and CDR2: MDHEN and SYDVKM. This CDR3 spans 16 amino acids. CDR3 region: CASSPQGTGINSPLHF. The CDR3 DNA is TGTGCCAGCAGTCCTCAAGGGACAGGTATTAATTCACCCCTCCACTTT.

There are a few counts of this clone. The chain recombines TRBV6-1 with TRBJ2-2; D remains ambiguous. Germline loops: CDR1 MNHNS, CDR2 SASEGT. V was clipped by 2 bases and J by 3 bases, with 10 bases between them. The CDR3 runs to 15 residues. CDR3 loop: CASSEKSGYTGELFF. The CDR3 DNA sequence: TGTGCCAGCAGTGAAAAATCCGGGTACACCGGGGAGCTGTTTTTT.

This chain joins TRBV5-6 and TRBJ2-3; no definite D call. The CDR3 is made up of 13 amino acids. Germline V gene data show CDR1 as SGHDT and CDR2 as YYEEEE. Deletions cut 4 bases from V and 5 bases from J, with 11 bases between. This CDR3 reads CASSIIGLDTQYF. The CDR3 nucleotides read TGTGCCAGCAGCATCATAGGGTTAGATACGCAGTATTTT.

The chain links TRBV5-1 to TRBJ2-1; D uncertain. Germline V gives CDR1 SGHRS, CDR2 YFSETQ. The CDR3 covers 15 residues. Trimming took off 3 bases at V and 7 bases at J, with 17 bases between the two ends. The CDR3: CASSSQETPTNEQFF. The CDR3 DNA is TGCGCCAGCAGCTCCCAGGAGACACCGACGAATGAGCAGTTCTTC.

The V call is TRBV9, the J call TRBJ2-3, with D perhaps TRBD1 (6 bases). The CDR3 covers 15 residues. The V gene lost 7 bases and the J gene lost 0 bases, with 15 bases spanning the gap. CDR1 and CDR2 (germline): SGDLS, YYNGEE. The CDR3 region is CASDQGYSSTDTQYF. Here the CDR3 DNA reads TGTGCCAGCGACCAGGGGTACTCTAGCACAGATACGCAGTATTTT.

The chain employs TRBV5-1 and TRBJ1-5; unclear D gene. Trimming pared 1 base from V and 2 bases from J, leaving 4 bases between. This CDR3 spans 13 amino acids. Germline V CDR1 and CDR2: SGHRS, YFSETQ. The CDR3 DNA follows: TGCGCCAGCAGCTTGCAAGGCAATCAGCCCCAGCATTTT. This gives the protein CASSLQGNQPQHF.

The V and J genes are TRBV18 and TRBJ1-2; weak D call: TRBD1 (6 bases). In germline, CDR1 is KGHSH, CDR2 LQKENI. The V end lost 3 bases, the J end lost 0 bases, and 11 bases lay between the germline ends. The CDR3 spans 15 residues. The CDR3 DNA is TGTGCCAGCTCACCTGCAGGGGACGCTAACTATGGCTACACCTTC. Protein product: CASSPAGDANYGYTF.

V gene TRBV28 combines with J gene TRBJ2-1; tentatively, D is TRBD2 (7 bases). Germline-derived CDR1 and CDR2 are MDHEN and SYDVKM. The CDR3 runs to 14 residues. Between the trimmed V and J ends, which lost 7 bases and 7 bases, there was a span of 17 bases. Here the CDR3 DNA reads TGTGCCAGCAACTGGCGGGGGCGCAAGAATGAGCAGTTCTTC. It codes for CASNWRGRKNEQFF.

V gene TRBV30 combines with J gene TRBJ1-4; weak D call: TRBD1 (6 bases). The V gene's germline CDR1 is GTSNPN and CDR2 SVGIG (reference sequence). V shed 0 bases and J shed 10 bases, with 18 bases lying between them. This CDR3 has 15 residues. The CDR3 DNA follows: TGTGCCTGGAGTGTACGGGGGGCGGGTATCGTAAAACTGTTTTTT. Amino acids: CAWSVRGAGIVKLFF.

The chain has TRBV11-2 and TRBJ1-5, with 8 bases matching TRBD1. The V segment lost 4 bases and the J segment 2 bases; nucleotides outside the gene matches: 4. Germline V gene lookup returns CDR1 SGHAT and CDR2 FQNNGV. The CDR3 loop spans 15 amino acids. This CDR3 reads CASSSTGEGNQPQHF. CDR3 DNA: TGTGCCAGCAGCTCGACAGGGGAAGGCAATCAGCCCCAGCATTTT.

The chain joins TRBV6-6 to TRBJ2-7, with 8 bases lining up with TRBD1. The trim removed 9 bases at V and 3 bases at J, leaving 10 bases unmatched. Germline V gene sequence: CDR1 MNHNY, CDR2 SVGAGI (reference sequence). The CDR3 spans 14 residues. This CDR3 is CASDQTGGVYEQYF. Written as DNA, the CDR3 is TGTGCCAGTGATCAAACAGGGGGTGTCTACGAGCAGTACTTC.

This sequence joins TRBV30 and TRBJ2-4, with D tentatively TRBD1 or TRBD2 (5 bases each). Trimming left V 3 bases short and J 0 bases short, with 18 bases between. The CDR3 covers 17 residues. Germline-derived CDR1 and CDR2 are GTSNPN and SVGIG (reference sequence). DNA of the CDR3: TGTGCCTGGAGAACAGGTAGAGGGTTCTTAGCCAAAAACATTCAGTACTTC. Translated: CAWRTGRGFLAKNIQYF.

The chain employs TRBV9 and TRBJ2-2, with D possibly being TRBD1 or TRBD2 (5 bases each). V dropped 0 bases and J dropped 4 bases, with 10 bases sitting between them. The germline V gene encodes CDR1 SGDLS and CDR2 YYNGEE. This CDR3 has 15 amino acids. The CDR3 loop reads CASSVVRDPTGELFF. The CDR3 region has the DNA TGTGCCAGCAGCGTAGTCAGGGACCCCACCGGGGAGCTGTTTTTT.

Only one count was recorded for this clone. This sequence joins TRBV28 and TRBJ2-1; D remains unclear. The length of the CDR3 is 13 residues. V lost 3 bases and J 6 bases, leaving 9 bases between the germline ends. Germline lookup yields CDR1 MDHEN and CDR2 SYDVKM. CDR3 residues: CASSFVGSNEQFF. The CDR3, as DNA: TGTGCCAGCAGTTTCGTGGGAAGCAATGAGCAGTTCTTC. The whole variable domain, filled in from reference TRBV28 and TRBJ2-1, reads DVKVTQSSRYLVKRTGEKVFLECVQDMDHENMFWYRQDPGLGLRLIYFSYDVKMKEKGDIPEGYSVSREKKERFSLILESASTNQTSMYLCASSFVGSNEQFFGPGTRLTVL.

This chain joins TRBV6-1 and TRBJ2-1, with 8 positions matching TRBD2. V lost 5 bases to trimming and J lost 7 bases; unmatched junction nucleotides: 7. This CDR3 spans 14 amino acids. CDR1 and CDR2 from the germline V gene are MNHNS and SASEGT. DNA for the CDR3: TGTGCCAGCAGTCCCTCCGGGGGGGCAAATGAGCAGTTCTTC. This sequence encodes CASSPSGGANEQFF.

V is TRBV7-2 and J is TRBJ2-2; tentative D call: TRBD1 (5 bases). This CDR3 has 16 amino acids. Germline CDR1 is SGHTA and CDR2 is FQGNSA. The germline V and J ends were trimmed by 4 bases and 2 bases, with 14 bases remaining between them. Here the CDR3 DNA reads TGTGCCAGCAGCTCACCCGGATGGGGCAACACCGGGGAGCTGTTTTTT. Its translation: CASSSPGWGNTGELFF.